The present T cell receptor beta chain was sequenced within a study of T-cell memory formation after mild COVID-19. Study overall: The two donors had largely donor-specific TCR clusters. Broader study findings: Most CD4+ clones that shrank were in CM and EM, while CD8+ ones turned up in EMRA. While clones contracting from day 15 to 85 were balanced between CD4 and CD8, later expanders leaned CD4+.

Only a few counts were recorded for this clonotype. Its antigen is not known. The CDR3 extends over 15 amino acids. Per the germline V gene, CDR1 is MNHNS and CDR2 is SASEGT. V was trimmed by 2 bases and J by 5 bases, leaving 16 bases between them. UMIs and sample barcodes were carried by the TCR alpha and TCR beta cDNA libraries that 5'RACE produced using constant-segment primers. MiXCR, applied by TCRdb to the 5' RACE reads, yields one record per CDR3 protein. Of some 490,000 distinct CDR3 sequences listed, around a sixth are singletons. This chain connects TRBV6-1 to TRBJ2-7; possible D gene TRBD2, 6 bases. The specimen sequenced was PBMCs or a T cell subset sorted from them (not recorded which). This TCR came from an adult woman who had mild COVID-19 (a few samples of this study predate the infection). Cell type and time point are not known. The CDR3 bases are TGTGCCAGCAGTGAAAAACGGGGGAATAACAACGAGCAGTACTTC. Translating gives CASSEKRGNNNEQYF.